This TCR beta chain appears in the sequencing data of a study of monozygotic twins with inflammatory bowel disease. Findings and limits, study-wide: No distinction between different T cell subtypes was possible.

Worth noting for this clonotype: What it binds is not known.

Around 3.5 ug of total RNA went into each TCR library. With the 5' RACE reads reprocessed, TCRdb shows one record per CDR3 protein and no DNA. This sample carries roughly 200,000 distinct CDR3 sequences, with 7.5% to 8% going to the ten biggest clones. Donors each contributed one blood sample measuring around 2.5 ml. The CDR3 is 11 amino acids. The germline V gene has CDR1 SGHTS and CDR2 YDEGEE. Sequenced material: blood. The chain combines TRBV5-8 with TRBJ2-1; TCRdb's D gene call, TRBD2, goes unchecked for lack of DNA. The sequence derives from a human donor with ulcerative colitis or Crohn's disease, or a healthy co-twin of an affected twin (not recorded which). This CDR3 reads CASRSSVEQFF. The variable domain in full, completed from reference TRBV5-8 and TRBJ2-1, reads EAGVTQSPTHLIKTRGQQATLRCSPISGHTSVYWYQQALGLGLQFLLWYDEGEERNRGNFPPRFSGRQFPNYSSELNVNALELEDSALYLCASRSSVEQFFGPGTRLTVL.